This TCR beta chain was identified during a study of human T cells and chemical hapten exposure. Study background: Sensitization involved placing 2% DPC onto a roughly 2 cm by roughly 2 cm region of upper inner arm skin.

Findings and limits, study-wide: Counts of expanded TCRs at PT1 were positively correlated with patch test score.

Turning to this clonotype: Its antigen remains unknown.

Sample time point: pre-sensitization, week 0. Treatment defined: therapeutic diphenylcyclopropenone sensitization with weekly scalp DPC. The CDR3 has 12 residues. Germline CDR1 and CDR2: LGHNT and FRNRAP. Trimming stripped 6 bases from V and 10 bases from J, with 15 bases between. Single cDNA molecules in the library carried unique molecular identifiers attached during preparation. In the original workflow: Sample TCR totals centred on a median of around 96,000, ranging about 20,000 to 700,000. One entry per CDR3 protein, called by TCRdb with MiXCR from the RACE reads. The V and J calls here are based on TCRdb, not the publication. The table shows around 330,000 distinct CDR3 sequences, with around 5.5% occurring only once.

The chain carries TRBV12-5 and TRBJ1-1; D is uncertain. The sample here was whole blood, taken in connection with sensitization to the hapten diphenylcyclopropenone (DPC). The sequence was obtained from a woman under 30 with alopecia areata. Some clones in this sample may be carry-over from other donors' samples. CDR3 DNA sequence: TGTGCTAGTGGCTTTGACGGATTCGTAGCTTTCTTT. Residues: CASGFDGFVAFF.